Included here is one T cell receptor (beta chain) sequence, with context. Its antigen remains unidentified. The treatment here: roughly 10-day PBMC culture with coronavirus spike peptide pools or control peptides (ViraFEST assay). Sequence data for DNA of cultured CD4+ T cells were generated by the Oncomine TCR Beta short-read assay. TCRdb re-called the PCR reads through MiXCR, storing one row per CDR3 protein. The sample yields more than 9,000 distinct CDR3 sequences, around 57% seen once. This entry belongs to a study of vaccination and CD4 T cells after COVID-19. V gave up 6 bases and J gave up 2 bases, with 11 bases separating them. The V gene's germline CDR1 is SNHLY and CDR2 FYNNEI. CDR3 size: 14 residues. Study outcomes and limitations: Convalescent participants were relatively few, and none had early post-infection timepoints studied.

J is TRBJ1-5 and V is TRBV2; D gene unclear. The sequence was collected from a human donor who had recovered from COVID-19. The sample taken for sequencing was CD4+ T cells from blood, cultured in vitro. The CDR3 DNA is TGTGCCAGCAGCCTTGGGAAGGGCAATCAGCCCCAGCATTTT. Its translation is CASSLGKGNQPQHF.